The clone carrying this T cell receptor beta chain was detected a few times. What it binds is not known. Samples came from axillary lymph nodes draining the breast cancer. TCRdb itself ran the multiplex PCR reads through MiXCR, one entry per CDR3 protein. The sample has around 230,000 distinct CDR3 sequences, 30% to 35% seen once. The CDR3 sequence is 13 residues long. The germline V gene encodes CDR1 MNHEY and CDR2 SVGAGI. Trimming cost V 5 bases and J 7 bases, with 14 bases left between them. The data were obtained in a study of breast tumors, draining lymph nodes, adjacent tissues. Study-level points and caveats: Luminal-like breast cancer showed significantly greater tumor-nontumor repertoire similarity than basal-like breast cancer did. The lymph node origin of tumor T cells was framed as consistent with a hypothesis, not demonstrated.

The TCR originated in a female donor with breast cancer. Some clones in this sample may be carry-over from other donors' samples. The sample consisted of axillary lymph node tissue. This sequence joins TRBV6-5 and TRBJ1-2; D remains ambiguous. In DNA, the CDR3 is TGTGCCAGCAGTGAAGCGGGTTTCGGTGGCTACACCTTC. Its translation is CASSEAGFGGYTF.